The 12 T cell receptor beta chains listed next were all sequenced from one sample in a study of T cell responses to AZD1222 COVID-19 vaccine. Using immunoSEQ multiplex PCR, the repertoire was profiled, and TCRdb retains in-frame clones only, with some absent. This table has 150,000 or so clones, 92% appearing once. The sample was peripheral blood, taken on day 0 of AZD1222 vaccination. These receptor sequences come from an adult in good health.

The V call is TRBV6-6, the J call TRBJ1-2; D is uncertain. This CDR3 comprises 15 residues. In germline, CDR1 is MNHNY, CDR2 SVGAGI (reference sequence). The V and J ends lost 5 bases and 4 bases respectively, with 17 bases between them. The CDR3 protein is CASSHDPAEAYGYTF. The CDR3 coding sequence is TGTGCCAGCAGTCACGACCCAGCCGAAGCCTATGGCTACACCTTC.

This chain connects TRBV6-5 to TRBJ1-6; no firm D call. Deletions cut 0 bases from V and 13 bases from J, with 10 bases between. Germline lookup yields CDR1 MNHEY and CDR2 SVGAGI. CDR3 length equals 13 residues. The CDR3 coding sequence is TGTGCCAGCAGTTACTCGTTCGGCCGGCCCCTCCACTTT. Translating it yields CASSYSFGRPLHF.

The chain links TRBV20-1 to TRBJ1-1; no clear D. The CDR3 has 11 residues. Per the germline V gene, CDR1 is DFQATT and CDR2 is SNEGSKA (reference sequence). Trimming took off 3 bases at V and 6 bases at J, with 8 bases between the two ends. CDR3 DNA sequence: TGCAGTGCTAGTCCTCATGCTGAAGCTTTCTTT. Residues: CSASPHAEAFF.

The CDR3 DNA reads as TGTGCCAGCAGCCTTGGACAAGGCCCTAACGGCGGGGAGCTGTTTTTT. Encoded protein: CASSLGQGPNGGELFF. J is TRBJ2-2 and V is TRBV14; the D gene is possibly TRBD1 (5 bases). The CDR3 spans 16 residues. Trimming stripped 4 bases from V and 7 bases from J, with 19 bases between. Germline V CDR1 and CDR2: SGHDN, FVKESK.

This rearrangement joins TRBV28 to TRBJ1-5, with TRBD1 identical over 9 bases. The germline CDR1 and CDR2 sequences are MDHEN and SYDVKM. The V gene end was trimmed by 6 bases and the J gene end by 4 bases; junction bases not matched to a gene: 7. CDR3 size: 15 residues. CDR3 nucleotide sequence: TGTGCCAGCAGCGCACAGGGGGCAAGGAATCAGCCCCAGCATTTT. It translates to CASSAQGARNQPQHF.

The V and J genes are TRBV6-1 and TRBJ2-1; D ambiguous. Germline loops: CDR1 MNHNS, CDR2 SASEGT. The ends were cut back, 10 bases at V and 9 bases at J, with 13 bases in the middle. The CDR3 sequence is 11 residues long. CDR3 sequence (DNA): TGTGCCACCATCTTAGCAGCTGAGCAGTTCTTC. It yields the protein CATILAAEQFF.

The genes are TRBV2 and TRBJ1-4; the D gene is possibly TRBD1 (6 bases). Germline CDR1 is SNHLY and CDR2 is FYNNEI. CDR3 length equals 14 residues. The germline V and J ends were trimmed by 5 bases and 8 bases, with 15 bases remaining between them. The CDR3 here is CASSSRDTPEKLFF. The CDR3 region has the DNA TGTGCCAGCAGTTCCCGGGACACTCCCGAAAAACTGTTTTTT.

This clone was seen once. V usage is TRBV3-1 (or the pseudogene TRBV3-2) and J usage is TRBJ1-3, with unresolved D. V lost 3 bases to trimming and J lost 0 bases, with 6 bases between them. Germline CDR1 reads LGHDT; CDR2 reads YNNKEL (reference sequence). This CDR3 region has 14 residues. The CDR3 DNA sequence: TGTGCCAGCAGCCAGGCTCTCTCTGGAAACACCATATATTTT. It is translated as CASSQALSGNTIYF.

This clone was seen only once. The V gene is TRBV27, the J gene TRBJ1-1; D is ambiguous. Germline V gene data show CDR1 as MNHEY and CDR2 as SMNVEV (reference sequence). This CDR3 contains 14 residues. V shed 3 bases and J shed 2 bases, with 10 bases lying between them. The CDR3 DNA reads TGTGCCAGCAGTTTGTCACAGAGAAACACTGAAGCTTTCTTT. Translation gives CASSLSQRNTEAFF.

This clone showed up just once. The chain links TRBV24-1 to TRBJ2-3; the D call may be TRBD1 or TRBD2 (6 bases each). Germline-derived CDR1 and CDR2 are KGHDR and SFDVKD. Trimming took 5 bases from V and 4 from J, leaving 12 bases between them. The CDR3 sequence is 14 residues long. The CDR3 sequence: CATSARGAPDTQYF. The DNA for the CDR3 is TGTGCCACCAGTGCTAGGGGGGCCCCAGATACGCAGTATTTT.

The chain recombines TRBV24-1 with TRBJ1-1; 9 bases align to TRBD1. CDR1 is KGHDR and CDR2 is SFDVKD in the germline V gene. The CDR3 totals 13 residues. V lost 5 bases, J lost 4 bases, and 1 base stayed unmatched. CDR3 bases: TGTGCCACCAGTGCGACAGGGGGCACTGAAGCTTTCTTT. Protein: CATSATGGTEAFF.

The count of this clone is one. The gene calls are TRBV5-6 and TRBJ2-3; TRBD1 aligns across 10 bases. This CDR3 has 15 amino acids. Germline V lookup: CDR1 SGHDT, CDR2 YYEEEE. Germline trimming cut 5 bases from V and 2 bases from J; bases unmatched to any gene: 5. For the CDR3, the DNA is TGTGCCAGCAGTCCGGGACAGGGGTACACAGATACGCAGTATTTT. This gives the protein CASSPGQGYTDTQYF.